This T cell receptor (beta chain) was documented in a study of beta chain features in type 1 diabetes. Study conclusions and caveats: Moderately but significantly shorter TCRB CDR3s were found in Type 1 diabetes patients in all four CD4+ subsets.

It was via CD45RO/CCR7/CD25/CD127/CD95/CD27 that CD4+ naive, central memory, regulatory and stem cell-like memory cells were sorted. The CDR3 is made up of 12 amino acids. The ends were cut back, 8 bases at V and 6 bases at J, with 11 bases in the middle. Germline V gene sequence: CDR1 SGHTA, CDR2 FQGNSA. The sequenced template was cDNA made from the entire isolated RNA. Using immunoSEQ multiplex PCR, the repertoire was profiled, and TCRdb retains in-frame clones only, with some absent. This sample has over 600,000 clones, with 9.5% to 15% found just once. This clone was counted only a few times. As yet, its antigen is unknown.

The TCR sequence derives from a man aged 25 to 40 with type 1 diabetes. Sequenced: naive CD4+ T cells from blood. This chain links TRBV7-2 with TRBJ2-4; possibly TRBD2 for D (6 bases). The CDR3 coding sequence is TGTGCCAGCGCCCCGGAGGGAAACATTCAGTACTTC. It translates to CASAPEGNIQYF.